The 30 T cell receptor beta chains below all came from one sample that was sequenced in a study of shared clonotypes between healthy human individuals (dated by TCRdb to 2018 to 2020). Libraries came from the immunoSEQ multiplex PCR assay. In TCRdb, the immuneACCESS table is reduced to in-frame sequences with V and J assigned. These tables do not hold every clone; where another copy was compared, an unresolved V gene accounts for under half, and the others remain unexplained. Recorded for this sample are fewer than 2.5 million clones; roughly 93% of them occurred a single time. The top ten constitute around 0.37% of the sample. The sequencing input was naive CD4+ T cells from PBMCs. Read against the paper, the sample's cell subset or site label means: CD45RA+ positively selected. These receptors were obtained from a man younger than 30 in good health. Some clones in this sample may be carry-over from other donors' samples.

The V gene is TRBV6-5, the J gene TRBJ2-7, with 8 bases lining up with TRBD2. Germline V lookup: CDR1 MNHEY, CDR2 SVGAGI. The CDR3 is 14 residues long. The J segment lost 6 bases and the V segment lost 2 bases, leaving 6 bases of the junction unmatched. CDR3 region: CASSYGREGREQYF. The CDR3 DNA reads TGTGCCAGCAGTTACGGACGGGAGGGCCGCGAGCAGTACTTC.

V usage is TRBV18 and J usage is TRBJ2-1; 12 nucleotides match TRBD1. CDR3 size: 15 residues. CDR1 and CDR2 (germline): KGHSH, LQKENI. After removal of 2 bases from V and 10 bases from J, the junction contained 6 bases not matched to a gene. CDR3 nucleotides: TGTGCCAGCTCACCAGGGACAGGGGGCATCGGCGAGCAGTTCTTC. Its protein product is CASSPGTGGIGEQFF. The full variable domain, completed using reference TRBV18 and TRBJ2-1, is NAGVMQNPRHLVRRRGQEARLRCSPMKGHSHVYWYRQLPEEGLKFMVYLQKENIIDESGMPKERFSAEFPKEGPSILRIQQVVRGDSAAYFCASSPGTGGIGEQFFGPGTRLTVL.

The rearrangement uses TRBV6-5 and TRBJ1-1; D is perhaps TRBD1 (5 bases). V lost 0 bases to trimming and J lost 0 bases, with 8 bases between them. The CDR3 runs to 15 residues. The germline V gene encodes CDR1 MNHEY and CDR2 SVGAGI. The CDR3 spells CASSYSRRVNTEAFF. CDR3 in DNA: TGTGCCAGCAGTTACTCTCGCAGGGTGAACACTGAAGCTTTCTTT.

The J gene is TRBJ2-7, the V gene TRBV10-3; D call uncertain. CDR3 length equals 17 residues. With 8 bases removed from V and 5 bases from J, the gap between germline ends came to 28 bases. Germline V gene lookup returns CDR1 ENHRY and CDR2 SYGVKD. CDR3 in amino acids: CAIPDSIPYRARNEQYF. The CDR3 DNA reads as TGTGCCATCCCTGACTCAATTCCTTACCGGGCGCGGAACGAGCAGTACTTC.

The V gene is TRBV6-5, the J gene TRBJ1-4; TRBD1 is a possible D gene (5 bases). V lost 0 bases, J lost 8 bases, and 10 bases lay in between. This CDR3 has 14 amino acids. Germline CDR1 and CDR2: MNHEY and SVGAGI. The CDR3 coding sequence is TGTGCCAGCAGTTACTCAGGGGAGAGGGAAAAACTGTTTTTT. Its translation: CASSYSGEREKLFF.

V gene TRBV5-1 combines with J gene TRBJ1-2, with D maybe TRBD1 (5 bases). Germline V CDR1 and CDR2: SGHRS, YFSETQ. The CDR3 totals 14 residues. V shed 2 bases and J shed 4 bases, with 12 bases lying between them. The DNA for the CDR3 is TGCGCCAGCAGCTTATCGGGGCCGGGCTATGGCTACACCTTC. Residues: CASSLSGPGYGYTF.

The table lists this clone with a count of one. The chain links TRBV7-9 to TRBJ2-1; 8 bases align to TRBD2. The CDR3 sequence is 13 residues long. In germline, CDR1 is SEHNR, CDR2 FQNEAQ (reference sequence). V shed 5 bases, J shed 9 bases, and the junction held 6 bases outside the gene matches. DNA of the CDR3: TGTGCCAGCAGCCGGACTAGCACGGGTGAGCAGTTCTTC. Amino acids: CASSRTSTGEQFF.

The CDR3 loop reads CASTFGTRTSEQYF. CDR3 nucleotides: TGTGCCAGCACGTTTGGGACGAGGACTTCCGAGCAGTACTTC. This chain joins TRBV5-8 and TRBJ2-7; D might be TRBD1 or TRBD2, each matching 5 bases. This CDR3 contains 14 residues. CDR1 SGHTS and CDR2 YDEGEE come from the germline V gene. V was cut by 6 bases and J by 6 bases, with 19 bases left in between.

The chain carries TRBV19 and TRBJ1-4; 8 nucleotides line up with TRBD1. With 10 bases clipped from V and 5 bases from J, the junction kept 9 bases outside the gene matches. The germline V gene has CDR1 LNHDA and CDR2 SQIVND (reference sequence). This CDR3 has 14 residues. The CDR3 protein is CATHLGQANEKLFF. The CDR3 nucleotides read TGTGCCACTCACCTGGGACAGGCCAATGAAAAACTGTTTTTT.

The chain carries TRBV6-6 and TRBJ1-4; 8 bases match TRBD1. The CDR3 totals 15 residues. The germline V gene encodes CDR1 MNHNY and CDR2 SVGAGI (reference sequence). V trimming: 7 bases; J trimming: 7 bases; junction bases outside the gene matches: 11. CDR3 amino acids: CASIYRPGGSEKLFF. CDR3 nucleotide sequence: TGTGCCAGCATCTACCGCCCAGGGGGCAGTGAAAAACTGTTTTTT.

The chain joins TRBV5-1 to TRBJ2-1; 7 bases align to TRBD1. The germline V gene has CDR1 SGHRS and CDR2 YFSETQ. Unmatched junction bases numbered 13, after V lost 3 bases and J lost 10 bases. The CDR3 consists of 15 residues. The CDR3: CASSYPTGPRVEQFF. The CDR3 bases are TGCGCCAGCAGCTACCCGACAGGGCCCCGGGTGGAGCAGTTCTTC.

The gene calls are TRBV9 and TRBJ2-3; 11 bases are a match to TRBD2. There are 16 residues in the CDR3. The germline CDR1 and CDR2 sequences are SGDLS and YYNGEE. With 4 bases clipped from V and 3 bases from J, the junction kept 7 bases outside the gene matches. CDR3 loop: CASSLLAGVITDTQYF. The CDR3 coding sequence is TGTGCCAGCAGCTTACTAGCGGGAGTTATAACAGATACGCAGTATTTT. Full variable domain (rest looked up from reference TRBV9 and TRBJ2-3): DSGVTQTPKHLITATGQRVTLRCSPRSGDLSVYWYQQSLDQGLQFLIQYYNGEERAKGNILERFSAQQFPDLHSELNLSSLELGDSALYFCASSLLAGVITDTQYFGPGTRLTVL.

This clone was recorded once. CDR3 DNA: TGTGCCAGCAGTCAGGGGGGGGTCTCGGGCGAGCAGTACTTC. It codes for CASSQGGVSGEQYF. The chain recombines TRBV28 with TRBJ2-7; D may be TRBD1 or TRBD2 (7 bases each). CDR1 MDHEN and CDR2 SYDVKM come from the germline V gene. Trimming left V 5 bases short and J 6 bases short, with 17 bases between. This CDR3 has 14 residues.

The chain's CDR3 is CASRGTSGRVADTQYF. The DNA of the CDR3 is TGTGCCAGCAGGGGGACTAGCGGGAGGGTGGCAGATACGCAGTATTTT. The chain is built from TRBV28 and TRBJ2-3; 16 positions agree with TRBD2. The CDR3 has 16 residues. Per germline, CDR1 MDHEN and CDR2 SYDVKM. The ends lost 6 bases at V and 4 bases at J; junction bases unmatched: 4.

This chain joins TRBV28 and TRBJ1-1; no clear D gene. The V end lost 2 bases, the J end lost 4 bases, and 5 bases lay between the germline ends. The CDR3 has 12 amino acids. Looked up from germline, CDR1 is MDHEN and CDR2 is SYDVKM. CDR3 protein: CASSLISTEAFF. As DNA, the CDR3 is TGTGCCAGCAGTTTAATTAGCACTGAAGCTTTCTTT.

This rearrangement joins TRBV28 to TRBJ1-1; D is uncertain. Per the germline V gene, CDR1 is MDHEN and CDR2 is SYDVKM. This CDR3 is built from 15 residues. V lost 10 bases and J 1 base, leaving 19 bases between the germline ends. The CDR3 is CAIKERTLPNTEAFF. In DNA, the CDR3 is TGTGCCATCAAGGAAAGGACTCTTCCGAACACTGAAGCTTTCTTT.

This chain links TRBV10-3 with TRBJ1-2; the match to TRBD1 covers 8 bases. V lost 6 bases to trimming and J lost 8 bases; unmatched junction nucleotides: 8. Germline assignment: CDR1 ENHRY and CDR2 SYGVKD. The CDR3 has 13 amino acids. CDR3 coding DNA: TGTGCCATCAGCCTTCACAGGGGGGAGGGCTACACCTTC. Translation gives CAISLHRGEGYTF.

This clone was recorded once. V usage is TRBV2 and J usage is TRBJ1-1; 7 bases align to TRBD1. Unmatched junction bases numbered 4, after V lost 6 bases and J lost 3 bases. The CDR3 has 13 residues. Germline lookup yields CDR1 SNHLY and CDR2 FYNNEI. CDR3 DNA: TGTGCCAGCAGAGACAGGGAACACACTGAAGCTTTCTTT. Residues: CASRDREHTEAFF. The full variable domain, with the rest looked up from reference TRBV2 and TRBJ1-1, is EPEVTQTPSHQVTQMGQEVILRCVPISNHLYFYWYRQILGQKVEFLVSFYNNEISEKSEIFDDQFSVERPDGSNFTLKIRSTKLEDSAMYFCASRDREHTEAFFGQGTRLTVV.

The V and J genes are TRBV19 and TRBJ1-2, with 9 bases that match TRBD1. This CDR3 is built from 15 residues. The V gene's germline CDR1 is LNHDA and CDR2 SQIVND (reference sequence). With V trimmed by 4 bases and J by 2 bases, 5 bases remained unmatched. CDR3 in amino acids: CASSNDRGGNYGYTF. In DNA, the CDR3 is TGTGCCAGTAGTAACGACAGGGGGGGCAACTATGGCTACACCTTC.

The CDR3: CASSVATSGGHTGELFF. The CDR3 coding sequence is TGTGCCAGCAGCGTAGCTACTAGCGGTGGTCACACCGGGGAGCTGTTTTTT. The rearrangement links TRBV9 to TRBJ2-2; TRBD2 agrees at 8 bases. The CDR3 is made up of 17 amino acids. From germline, CDR1 is SGDLS and CDR2 YYNGEE. With 0 bases clipped from V and 3 bases from J, the junction kept 7 bases outside the gene matches.

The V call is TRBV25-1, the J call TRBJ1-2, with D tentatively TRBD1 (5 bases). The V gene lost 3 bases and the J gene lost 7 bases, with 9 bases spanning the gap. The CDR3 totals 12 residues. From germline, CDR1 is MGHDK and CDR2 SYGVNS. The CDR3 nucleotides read TGTGCCAGCAGTGATGGGGCTGGTGGCTACACCTTC. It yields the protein CASSDGAGGYTF.

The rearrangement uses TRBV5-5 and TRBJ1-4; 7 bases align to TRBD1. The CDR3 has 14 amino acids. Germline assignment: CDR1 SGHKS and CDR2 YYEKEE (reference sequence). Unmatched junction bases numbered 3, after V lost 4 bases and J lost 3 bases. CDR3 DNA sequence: TGTGCCAGCAGCCAAGGGACAGCTAATGAAAAACTGTTTTTT. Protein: CASSQGTANEKLFF.

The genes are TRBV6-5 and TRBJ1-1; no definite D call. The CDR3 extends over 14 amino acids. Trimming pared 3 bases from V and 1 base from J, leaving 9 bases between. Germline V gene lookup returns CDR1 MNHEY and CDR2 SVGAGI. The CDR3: CASSYGRRNTEAFF. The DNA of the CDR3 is TGTGCCAGCAGTTATGGACGGAGGAACACTGAAGCTTTCTTT.

The CDR3 is CSAIKNYGYTF. The CDR3 bases are TGCAGTGCTATAAAGAACTATGGCTACACCTTC. This chain links TRBV20-1 with TRBJ1-2; D is unresolved. Germline V CDR1 and CDR2: DFQATT, SNEGSKA (reference sequence). The ends were cut back, 4 bases at V and 2 bases at J, with 5 bases in the middle. This CDR3 contains 11 residues.

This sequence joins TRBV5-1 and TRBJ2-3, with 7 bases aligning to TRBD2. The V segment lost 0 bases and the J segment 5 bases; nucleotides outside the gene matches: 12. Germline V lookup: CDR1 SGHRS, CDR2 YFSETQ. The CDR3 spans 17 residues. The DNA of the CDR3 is TGCGCCAGCAGCTTGGCCCTAACGGGAGGACCGGTAGATACGCAGTATTTT. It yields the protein CASSLALTGGPVDTQYF. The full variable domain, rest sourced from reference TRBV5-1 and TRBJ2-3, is KAGVTQTPRYLIKTRGQQVTLSCSPISGHRSVSWYQQTPGQGLQFLFEYFSETQRNKGNFPGRFSGRQFSNSRSEMNVSTLELGDSALYLCASSLALTGGPVDTQYFGPGTRLTVL.

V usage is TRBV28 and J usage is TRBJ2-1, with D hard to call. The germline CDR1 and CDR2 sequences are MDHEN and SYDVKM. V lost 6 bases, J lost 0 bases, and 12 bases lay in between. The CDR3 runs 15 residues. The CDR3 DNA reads TGTGCCAGCAGGCTCACAGTAAACTCCTACAATGAGCAGTTCTTC. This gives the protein CASRLTVNSYNEQFF.

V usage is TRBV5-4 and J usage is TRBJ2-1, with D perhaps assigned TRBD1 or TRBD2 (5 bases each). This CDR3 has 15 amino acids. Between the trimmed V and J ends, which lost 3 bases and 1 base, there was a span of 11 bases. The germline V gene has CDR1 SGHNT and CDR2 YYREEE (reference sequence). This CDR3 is CASSWGWGSYNEQFF. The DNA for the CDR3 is TGTGCCAGCAGCTGGGGATGGGGGTCCTACAATGAGCAGTTCTTC.

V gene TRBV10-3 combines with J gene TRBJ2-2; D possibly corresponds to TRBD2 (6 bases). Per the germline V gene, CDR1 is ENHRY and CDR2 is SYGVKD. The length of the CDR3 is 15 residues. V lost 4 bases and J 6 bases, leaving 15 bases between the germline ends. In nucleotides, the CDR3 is TGTGCCATCAGTGGACTAAGGAGGGACCCCGGGGAGCTGTTTTTT. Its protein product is CAISGLRRDPGELFF.

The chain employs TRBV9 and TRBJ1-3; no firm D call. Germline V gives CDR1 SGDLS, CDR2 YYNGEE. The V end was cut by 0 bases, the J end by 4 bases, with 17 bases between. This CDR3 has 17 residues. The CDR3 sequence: CASSVESGLSGGNTIYF. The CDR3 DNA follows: TGTGCCAGCAGCGTAGAGTCAGGACTATCAGGAGGAAACACCATATATTTT.

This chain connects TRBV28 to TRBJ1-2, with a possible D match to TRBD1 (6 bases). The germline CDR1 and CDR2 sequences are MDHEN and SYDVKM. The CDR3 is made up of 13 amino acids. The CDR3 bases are TGTGCGGGGGCAGGAGGAGGATCCTATGGCTACACCTTC. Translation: CAGAGGGSYGYTF.